This T cell receptor beta chain was sequenced for a study of read filtering for tumor transcriptome and immune sequencing. General study results and limits: Sorted CD138-negative bone marrow cells were not purified T cells. Around 85% of IR-seq clonotypes had one read, totaling approximately 3.3% of reads; RNA-seq: 74.6% and 44.6%.

CDR3 length equals 10 residues. Germline CDR1 is DFQATT and CDR2 is SNEGSKA (reference sequence). Trimming took 6 bases from V and 7 from J, leaving 6 bases between them. At least ten counts were recorded for this clonotype. Its specificity is unknown. This library used approximately 390 ng RNA and molecular barcoded adaptors spanning alpha/delta and beta/gamma chains. MiXCR, run by TCRdb on the reads, gives a single entry per CDR3 protein. The data hold fewer than 50,000 distinct CDR3 sequences, with around 13% observed a single time. The sequencing sample was made of a population of CD138-negative cells sorted from bone marrow. The clonotype comes from a donor at least 40 years old with multiple myeloma. The chain employs TRBV20-1 and TRBJ1-4; no firm D call. This chain's CDR3 is CSAEGEKLFF. CDR3 in DNA: TGCAGTGCAGAAGGTGAAAAACTGTTTTTT.